Shown below are 20 T cell receptor beta chains from a single sample sequenced in a study of cytomegalovirus exposure and HLA in healthy donors (dated 2017 in TCRdb). Library construction relied on the immunoSEQ multiplex PCR assay. Here the immuneACCESS table is served through TCRdb, limited to in-frame sequences with V and J called. Missing clones are a known gap in these copies; in checked studies unresolved V genes cover under half, and the rest lacks a known reason. Here the sample has about 180,000 clones; 85% occur a single time. The ten largest clones add up to approximately 16% of the sample. Specimen: PBMCs. These receptors originate from a man aged 18 to 29 in good health and CMV-seropositive.

This clone was detected once. The rearrangement joins TRBV7-2 to TRBJ1-2, with TRBD1 matching 7 bases. The CDR3 sequence is 14 residues long. V lost 6 bases and J lost 5; bases outside the gene matches: 9. The germline CDR1 and CDR2 sequences are SGHTA and FQGNSA. The CDR3 DNA reads TGTGCCAGCAGGGCGGACAGGTGGAATTATGGCTACACCTTC. Translating gives CASRADRWNYGYTF.

The chain uses TRBV27 and TRBJ2-2, with a possible D match to TRBD2 (6 bases). Trimming removed 7 bases at V and 4 bases at J, with 22 bases between. Germline V gene data show CDR1 as MNHEY and CDR2 as SMNVEV (reference sequence). This CDR3 has 17 amino acids. This CDR3 is CASTTSGTHRATGELFF. The CDR3 coding sequence is TGTGCCAGCACTACTTCCGGGACTCACCGGGCCACCGGGGAGCTGTTTTTT.

The genes are TRBV28 and TRBJ1-1; tentatively, D is TRBD1 (5 bases). V gave up 9 bases and J gave up 4 bases, with 18 bases separating them. Germline CDR1 reads MDHEN; CDR2 reads SYDVKM. The CDR3 is 14 residues long. CDR3 DNA sequence: TGTGCCAGTGGGGCGCCGGATAGAGGCACTGAAGCTTTCTTT. Encoded protein: CASGAPDRGTEAFF. Variable domain in full (rest from reference TRBV28 and TRBJ1-1): DVKVTQSSRYLVKRTGEKVFLECVQDMDHENMFWYRQDPGLGLRLIYFSYDVKMKEKGDIPEGYSVSREKKERFSLILESASTNQTSMYLCASGAPDRGTEAFFGQGTRLTVV.

The chain has TRBV10-3 and TRBJ2-3; 9 bases agree with TRBD1. V lost 0 bases to trimming and J lost 3 bases; unmatched junction nucleotides: 7. This CDR3 comprises 17 residues. Germline lookup yields CDR1 ENHRY and CDR2 SYGVKD. The DNA of the CDR3 is TGTGCCATCAGTGAGTCGATAGGGACAGGGATGACAGATACGCAGTATTTT. Its translation is CAISESIGTGMTDTQYF.

The chain employs TRBV5-6 and TRBJ1-1; D is unclear. The CDR3 extends over 11 amino acids. Germline-derived CDR1 and CDR2 are SGHDT and YYEEEE. The V and J ends lost 4 bases and 3 bases respectively, with 4 bases between them. CDR3 amino acids: CASSLYTEAFF. Written as DNA, the CDR3 is TGTGCCAGCAGCCTTTACACTGAAGCTTTCTTT.

The chain carries TRBV27 and TRBJ2-1; D is possibly TRBD2 (6 bases). CDR1 is MNHEY and CDR2 is SMNVEV in the germline V gene (reference sequence). This CDR3 spans 14 amino acids. The V and J ends lost 2 bases and 5 bases respectively, with 10 bases between them. CDR3 residues: CASSLAGRNNEQFF. The CDR3 DNA sequence: TGTGCCAGCAGTTTAGCGGGGAGAAACAATGAGCAGTTCTTC.

For this clone: Distinct nucleotide sequences in the sample also encode this CDR3. The rearrangement uses TRBV28 and TRBJ1-2; 8 bases are shared with TRBD1. Germline trimming cut 6 bases from V and 5 bases from J; bases unmatched to any gene: 8. The CDR3 spans 14 residues. Germline loops: CDR1 MDHEN, CDR2 SYDVKM. The CDR3 protein is CASSLGQGSYGYTF. The CDR3 DNA follows: TGTGCCAGCAGCCTAGGACAGGGATCGTATGGCTACACCTTC.

V is TRBV27 and J is TRBJ2-3, with 7 bases fitting TRBD1. Germline V lookup: CDR1 MNHEY, CDR2 SMNVEV (reference sequence). CDR3 length: 12 residues. After removal of 5 bases from V and 6 bases from J, the junction contained 2 bases not matched to a gene. The CDR3 nucleotides read TGTGCCAGCAGTGCACAGGGGGATACGCAGTATTTT. As protein: CASSAQGDTQYF.

This clone showed up just once. The chain combines TRBV5-1 with TRBJ2-7; D is ambiguous. The CDR3 covers 14 residues. Germline V gene lookup returns CDR1 SGHRS and CDR2 YFSETQ. V lost 4 bases and J 6 bases, leaving 17 bases between the germline ends. CDR3 amino acids: CASSLLDLGREQYF. The CDR3 DNA follows: TGCGCCAGCAGCCTCCTAGATTTGGGTCGCGAGCAGTACTTC. Filled out from reference TRBV5-1 and TRBJ2-7, the complete variable domain reads KAGVTQTPRYLIKTRGQQVTLSCSPISGHRSVSWYQQTPGQGLQFLFEYFSETQRNKGNFPGRFSGRQFSNSRSEMNVSTLELGDSALYLCASSLLDLGREQYFGPGTRLTVT.

The chain has TRBV28 and TRBJ2-7; 11 bases map to TRBD2. The CDR3 is 16 residues long. J lost 3 bases, V lost 7 bases, and 11 bases had no gene match. CDR1 and CDR2 from the germline V gene are MDHEN and SYDVKM. CDR3 bases: TGTGCCAGCACCCAGTCCGGGACTAGCGGTTACTACGAGCAGTACTTC. Residues: CASTQSGTSGYYEQYF.

The rearrangement links TRBV5-6 to TRBJ1-2; no definite D call. This CDR3 region has 13 residues. Germline V gene data show CDR1 as SGHDT and CDR2 as YYEEEE. Trimming left V 4 bases short and J 4 bases short, with 11 bases between. The CDR3 DNA sequence: TGTGCCAGCAGCCGTCCCTTGTCCTATGGCTACACCTTC. Protein sequence: CASSRPLSYGYTF.

The chain has TRBV19 and TRBJ2-7, with 11 bases that match TRBD1. Germline CDR1 LNHDA, CDR2 SQIVND (reference sequence). The CDR3 is made up of 17 amino acids. V trimming: 5 bases; J trimming: 1 base; junction bases outside the gene matches: 10. CDR3 residues: CASSSGAGQGASYEQYF. The CDR3 coding sequence is TGTGCCAGTAGTTCCGGAGCTGGACAGGGGGCATCCTACGAGCAGTACTTC.

The V call is TRBV6-5, the J call TRBJ2-2, with unresolved D. Germline CDR1 and CDR2: MNHEY and SVGAGI. The CDR3 runs to 12 residues. Trimming shortened V by 4 bases and J by 8 bases, and 8 bases separated the two germline ends. The CDR3 reads CASSSYIGELFF. The CDR3 DNA is TGTGCCAGCAGTTCCTATATAGGGGAGCTGTTTTTT.

This chain links TRBV5-4 with TRBJ2-5; the match to TRBD1 covers 9 bases. The CDR3 is 16 residues long. Germline V lookup: CDR1 SGHNT, CDR2 YYREEE (reference sequence). Germline trimming cut 0 bases from V and 5 bases from J; bases unmatched to any gene: 8. CDR3 bases: TGTGCCAGCAGCTTGGTCGGGACAGGGCTCTGGGAGACCCAGTACTTC. Translated: CASSLVGTGLWETQYF. The variable domain in full, completed from reference TRBV5-4 and TRBJ2-5, reads ETGVTQSPTHLIKTRGQQVTLRCSSQSGHNTVSWYQQALGQGPQFIFQYYREEENGRGNFPPRFSGLQFPNYSSELNVNALELDDSALYLCASSLVGTGLWETQYFGPGTRLLVL.

The chain uses TRBV5-1 and TRBJ1-4; the D gene is possibly TRBD1 (5 bases). Between the trimmed V and J ends, which lost 0 bases and 10 bases, there was a span of 13 bases. In germline, CDR1 is SGHRS, CDR2 YFSETQ. This CDR3 has 14 residues. The CDR3 DNA reads TGCGCCAGCAGCTTGGCCGGCAGGGTGGGAAAACTGTTTTTT. It encodes CASSLAGRVGKLFF.

The chain is built from TRBV4-2 and TRBJ2-1; D is undetermined. Trimming stripped 0 bases from V and 6 bases from J, with 9 bases between. Germline loops: CDR1 LGHNA, CDR2 YNFKEQ. CDR3 size: 14 residues. CDR3 DNA sequence: TGTGCCAGCAGCCAAGAACGGCTAGTCAATGAGCAGTTCTTC. It translates to CASSQERLVNEQFF.

The chain is built from TRBV18 and TRBJ1-2, with D perhaps matching TRBD1 (5 bases). Between the trimmed V and J ends, which lost 2 bases and 8 bases, there was a span of 15 bases. The CDR3 totals 14 residues. Germline values: CDR1 KGHSH, CDR2 LQKENI. The CDR3 sequence is CASSPSSGQGGYTF. CDR3 DNA sequence: TGTGCCAGCTCACCATCCTCAGGCCAGGGCGGCTACACCTTC.

The J gene is TRBJ2-7, the V gene TRBV6-5; 12 bases agree with TRBD2. CDR1 and CDR2 from the germline V gene are MNHEY and SVGAGI. There are 15 residues in the CDR3. The trim removed 5 bases at V and 2 bases at J, leaving 4 bases unmatched. The CDR3 loop is CASSTPSGRAYEQYF. CDR3 sequence (DNA): TGTGCCAGCAGTACGCCTAGCGGGAGGGCCTACGAGCAGTACTTC.

The genes are TRBV4-1 and TRBJ1-1, with 9 bases aligning to TRBD1. The ends lost 4 bases at V and 1 base at J; junction bases unmatched: 4. This CDR3 is built from 15 residues. Germline V gene data show CDR1 as MGHRA and CDR2 as YSYEKL. The CDR3 DNA is TGCGCCAGCAGCCGGGACAGGGATTGGAACACTGAAGCTTTCTTT. It yields the protein CASSRDRDWNTEAFF.

The chain is built from TRBV13 and TRBJ1-1, with TRBD1 matching 9 bases. Germline V gene lookup returns CDR1 PRHDT and CDR2 FYEKMQ (reference sequence). J gave up 7 bases and V 5 bases, and 5 bases lay outside the gene matches. This CDR3 has 13 residues. The DNA for the CDR3 is TGTGCCAGCAGCCGGGACAGGGATGGTGAAGCTTTCTTT. Translated: CASSRDRDGEAFF.